The T cell receptor (beta chain) under discussion was sequenced for a study of blood T cell repertoires in COVID-19. For the study at large: Researchers got acute and convalescent COVID-19 samples from the United States, Italy and Spain. T cells, B-cell-depleted T cells, or PBMCs provided the cDNA or gDNA that served as material.

The authors' processing: Amplification with reference gene primers provided the estimates of nucleated cell counts. The method was immunoSEQ multiplex PCR; TCRdb's version includes in-frame clones alone and lacks a portion of them. For V, J and clone size, that table is used; D and trimming come from the DNA. The table has 200,000 or so clones, almost 85% seen once; the top ten hold 6.5% to 7%. Concerning this clone: Other DNA sequences within the sample encode an identical CDR3.

V lost 0 bases to trimming and J lost 2 bases, with 5 bases between them. The CDR3 totals 13 residues. From germline, CDR1 is GTSNPN and CDR2 SVGIG (reference sequence). The sequenced material came from peripheral blood. This TCR derives from a human donor with acute or convalescent COVID-19. The donor label of this sample is uncertain. This chain uses TRBV30 with TRBJ1-5; tentatively, D is TRBD1 (5 bases). CDR3 coding DNA: TGTGCCTGGAGTGTACAGGGCAATCAGCCCCAGCATTTT. Protein product: CAWSVQGNQPQHF.